This T cell receptor beta chain is from a study of immune cell composition in non-small cell lung cancer. Some clones are missing from TCRdb's copy, which holds only in-frame ones; the method was immunoSEQ multiplex PCR. The sample records 2,500 to 3,000 clones, 82% being singletons. The source material was lung tumor tissue. The sequence was obtained from a human donor with non-small cell lung cancer.

The CDR3 sequence is CASSSPGTGLYEQYF. The CDR3 region has the DNA TGTGCCAGCAGCTCCCCCGGGACAGGTCTTTACGAGCAGTACTTC. This rearrangement joins TRBV27 to TRBJ2-7; TRBD1 aligns across 8 bases. V lost 6 bases, J lost 4 bases, and 11 bases stayed unmatched. Germline V gene data show CDR1 as MNHEY and CDR2 as SMNVEV (reference sequence). This CDR3 has 15 amino acids.